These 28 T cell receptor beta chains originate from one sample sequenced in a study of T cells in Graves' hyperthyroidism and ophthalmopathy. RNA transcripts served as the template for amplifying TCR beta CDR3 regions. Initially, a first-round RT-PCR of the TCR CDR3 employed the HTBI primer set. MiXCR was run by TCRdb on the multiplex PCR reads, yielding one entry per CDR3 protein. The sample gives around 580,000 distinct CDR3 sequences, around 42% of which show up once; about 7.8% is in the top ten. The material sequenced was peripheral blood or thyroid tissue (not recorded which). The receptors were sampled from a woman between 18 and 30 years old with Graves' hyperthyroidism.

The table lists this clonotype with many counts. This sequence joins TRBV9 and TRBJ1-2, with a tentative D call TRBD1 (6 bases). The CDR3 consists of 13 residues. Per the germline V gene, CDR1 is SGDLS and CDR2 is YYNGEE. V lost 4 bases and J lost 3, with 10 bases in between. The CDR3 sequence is CASSPRQDYGYTF. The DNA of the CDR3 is TGTGCCAGCAGCCCTCGACAGGACTATGGCTACACCTTC.

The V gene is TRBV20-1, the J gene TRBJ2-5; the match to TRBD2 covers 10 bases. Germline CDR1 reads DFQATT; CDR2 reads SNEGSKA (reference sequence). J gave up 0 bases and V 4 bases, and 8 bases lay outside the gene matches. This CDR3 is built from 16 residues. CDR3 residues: CSATITSGAYQETQYF. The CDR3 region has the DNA TGCAGTGCTACCATCACTAGCGGGGCGTACCAAGAGACCCAGTACTTC.

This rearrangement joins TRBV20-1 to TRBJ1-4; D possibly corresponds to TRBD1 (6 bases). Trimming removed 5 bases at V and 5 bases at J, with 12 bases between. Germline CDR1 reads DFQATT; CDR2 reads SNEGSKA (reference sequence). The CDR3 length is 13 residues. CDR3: CSAVDSSNEKLFF. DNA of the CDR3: TGCAGTGCTGTGGACAGTTCGAATGAAAAACTGTTTTTT.

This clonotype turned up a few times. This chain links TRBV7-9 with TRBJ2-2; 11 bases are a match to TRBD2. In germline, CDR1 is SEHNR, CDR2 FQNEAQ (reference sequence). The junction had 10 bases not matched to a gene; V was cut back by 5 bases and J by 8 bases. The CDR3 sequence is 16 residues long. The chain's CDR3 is CASSPGASGRQGELFF. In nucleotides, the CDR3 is TGTGCCAGCAGCCCGGGGGCTAGCGGGAGGCAAGGGGAGCTGTTTTTT.

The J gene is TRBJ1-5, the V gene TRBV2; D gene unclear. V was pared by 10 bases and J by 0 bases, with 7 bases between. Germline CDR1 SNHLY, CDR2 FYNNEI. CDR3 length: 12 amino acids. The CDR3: CATTNSNQPQHF. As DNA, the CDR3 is TGTGCCACCACTAATAGCAATCAGCCCCAGCATTTT.

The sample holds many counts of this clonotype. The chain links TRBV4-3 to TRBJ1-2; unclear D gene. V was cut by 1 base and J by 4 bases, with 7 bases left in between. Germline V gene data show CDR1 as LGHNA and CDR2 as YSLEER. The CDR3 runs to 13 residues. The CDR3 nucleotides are TGCGCCAGCAGCCAAGTTGATGGCTATGGCTACACCTTC. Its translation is CASSQVDGYGYTF.

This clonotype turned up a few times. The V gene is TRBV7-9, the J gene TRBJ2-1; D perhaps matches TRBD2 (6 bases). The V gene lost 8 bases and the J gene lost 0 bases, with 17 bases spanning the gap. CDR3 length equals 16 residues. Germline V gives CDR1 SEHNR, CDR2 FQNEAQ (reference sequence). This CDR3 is CASAPQGGTSYNEQFF. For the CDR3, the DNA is TGTGCCAGCGCACCGCAGGGCGGGACCTCCTACAATGAGCAGTTCTTC.

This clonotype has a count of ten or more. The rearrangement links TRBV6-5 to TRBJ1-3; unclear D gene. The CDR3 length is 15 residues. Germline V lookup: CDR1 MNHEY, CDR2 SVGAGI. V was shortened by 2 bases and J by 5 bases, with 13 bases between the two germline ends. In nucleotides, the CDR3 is TGTGCCAGCAGTTACGAACCCTTTGGACGAAACACCATATATTTT. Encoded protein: CASSYEPFGRNTIYF.

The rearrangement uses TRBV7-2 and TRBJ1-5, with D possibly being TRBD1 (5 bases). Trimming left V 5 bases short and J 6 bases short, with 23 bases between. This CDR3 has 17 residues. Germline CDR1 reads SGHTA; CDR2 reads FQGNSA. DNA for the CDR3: TGTGCCAGCAGCCAAGAAGGAGGGAGACGGGGCATTCAGCCCCAGCATTTT. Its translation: CASSQEGGRRGIQPQHF.

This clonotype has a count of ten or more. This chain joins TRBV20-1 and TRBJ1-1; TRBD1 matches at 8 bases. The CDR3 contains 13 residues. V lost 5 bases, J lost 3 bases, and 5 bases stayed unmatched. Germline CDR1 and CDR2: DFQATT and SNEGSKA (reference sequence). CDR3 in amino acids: CSAPTGVDTEAFF. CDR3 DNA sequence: TGCAGTGCTCCGACAGGGGTTGACACTGAAGCTTTCTTT.

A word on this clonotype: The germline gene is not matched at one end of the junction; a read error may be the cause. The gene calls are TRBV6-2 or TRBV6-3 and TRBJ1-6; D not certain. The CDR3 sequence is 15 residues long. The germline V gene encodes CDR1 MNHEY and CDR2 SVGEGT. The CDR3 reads CASGSDRVYSSPLHF. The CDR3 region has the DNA TGTGCCAGCGGATCGGATAGGGTGTATAGTTCACCCCTCCACTTT.

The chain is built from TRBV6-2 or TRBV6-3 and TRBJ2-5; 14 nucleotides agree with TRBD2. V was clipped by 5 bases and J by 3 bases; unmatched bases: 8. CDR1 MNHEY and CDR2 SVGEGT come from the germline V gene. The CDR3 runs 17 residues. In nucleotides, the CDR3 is TGTGCCAGCAGTGAGGGACTAGCGGGAGACTGGGAAGAGACCCAGTACTTC. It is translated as CASSEGLAGDWEETQYF.

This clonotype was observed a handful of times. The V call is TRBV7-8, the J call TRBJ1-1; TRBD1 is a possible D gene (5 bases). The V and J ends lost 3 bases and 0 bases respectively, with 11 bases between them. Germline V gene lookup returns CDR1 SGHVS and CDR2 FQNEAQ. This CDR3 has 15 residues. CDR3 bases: TGTGCCAGCAGCTTGCGGAGGGGCATGAACACTGAAGCTTTCTTT. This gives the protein CASSLRRGMNTEAFF.

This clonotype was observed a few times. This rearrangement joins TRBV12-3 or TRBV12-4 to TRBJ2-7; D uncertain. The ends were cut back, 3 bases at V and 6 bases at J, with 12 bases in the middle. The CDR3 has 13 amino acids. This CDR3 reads CASSFAQLGEQYF. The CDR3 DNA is TGTGCCAGCAGTTTTGCGCAGCTGGGCGAGCAGTACTTC.

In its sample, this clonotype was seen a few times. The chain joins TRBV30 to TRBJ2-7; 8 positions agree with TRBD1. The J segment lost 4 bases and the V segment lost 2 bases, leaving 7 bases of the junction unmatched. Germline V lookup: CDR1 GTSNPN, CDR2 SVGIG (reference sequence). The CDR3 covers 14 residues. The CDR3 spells CAWSSPGGGYEQYF. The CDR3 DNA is TGTGCCTGGAGTTCCCCAGGGGGCGGGTACGAGCAGTACTTC.

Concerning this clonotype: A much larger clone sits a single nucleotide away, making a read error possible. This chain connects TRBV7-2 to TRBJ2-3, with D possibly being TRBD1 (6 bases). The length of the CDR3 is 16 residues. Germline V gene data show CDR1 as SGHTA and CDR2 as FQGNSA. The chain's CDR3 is CAGSFPGQTGTDTQYF. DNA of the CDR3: TGTGCCGGCAGCTTCCCCGGACAGACCGGCACAGATACGCAGTATTTT.

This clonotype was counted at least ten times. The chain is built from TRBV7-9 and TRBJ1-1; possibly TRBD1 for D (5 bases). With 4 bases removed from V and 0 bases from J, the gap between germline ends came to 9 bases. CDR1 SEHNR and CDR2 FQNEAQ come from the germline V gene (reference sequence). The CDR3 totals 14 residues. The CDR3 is CASSSTVMNTEAFF. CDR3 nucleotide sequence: TGTGCCAGCAGCTCGACAGTCATGAACACTGAAGCTTTCTTT.

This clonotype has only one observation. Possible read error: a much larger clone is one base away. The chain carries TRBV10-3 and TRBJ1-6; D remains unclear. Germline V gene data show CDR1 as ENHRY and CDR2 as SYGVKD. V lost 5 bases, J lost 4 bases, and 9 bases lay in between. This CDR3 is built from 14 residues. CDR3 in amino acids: CAISSHDYNSPLHF. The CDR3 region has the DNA TGTGCCATCAGTTCTCATGATTATAATTCACCCCTCCACTTT.

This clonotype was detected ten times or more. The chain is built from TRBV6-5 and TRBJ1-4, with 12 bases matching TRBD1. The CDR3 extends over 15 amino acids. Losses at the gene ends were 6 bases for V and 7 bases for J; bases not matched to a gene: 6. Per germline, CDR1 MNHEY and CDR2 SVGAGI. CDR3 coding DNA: TGTGCCAGCAGAACCGGGACAGGGGGCATTGAAAAACTGTTTTTT. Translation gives CASRTGTGGIEKLFF.

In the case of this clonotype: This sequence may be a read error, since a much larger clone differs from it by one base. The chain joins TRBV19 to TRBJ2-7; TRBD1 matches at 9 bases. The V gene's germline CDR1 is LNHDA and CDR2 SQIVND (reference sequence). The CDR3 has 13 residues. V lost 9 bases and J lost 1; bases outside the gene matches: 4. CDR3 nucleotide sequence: TGTGCCAGAGACAGGGGGAGGTCCTACGAGCAGTACTTC. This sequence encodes CARDRGRSYEQYF.

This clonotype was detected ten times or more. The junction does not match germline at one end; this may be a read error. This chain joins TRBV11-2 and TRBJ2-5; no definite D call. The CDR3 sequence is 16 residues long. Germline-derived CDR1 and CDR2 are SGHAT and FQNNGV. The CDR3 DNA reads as TGTGCCAGCAGCTTATTTGGGCAGATGGGCCAAGGGACCCAGTACTTC. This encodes CASSLFGQMGQGTQYF.

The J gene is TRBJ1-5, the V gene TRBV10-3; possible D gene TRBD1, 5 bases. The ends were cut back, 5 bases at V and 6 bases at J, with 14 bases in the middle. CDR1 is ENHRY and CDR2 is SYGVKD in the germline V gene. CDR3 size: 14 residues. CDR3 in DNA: TGTGCCATCAGTTTATCCCAGGGAGGTCAGCCCCAGCATTTT. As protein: CAISLSQGGQPQHF.

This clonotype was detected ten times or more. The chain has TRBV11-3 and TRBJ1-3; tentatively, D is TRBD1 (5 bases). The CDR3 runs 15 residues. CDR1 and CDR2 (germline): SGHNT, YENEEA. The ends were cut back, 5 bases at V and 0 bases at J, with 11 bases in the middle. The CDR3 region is CASSPRQNSGNTIYF. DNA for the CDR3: TGTGCCAGCAGCCCTCGACAGAACTCTGGAAACACCATATATTTT.

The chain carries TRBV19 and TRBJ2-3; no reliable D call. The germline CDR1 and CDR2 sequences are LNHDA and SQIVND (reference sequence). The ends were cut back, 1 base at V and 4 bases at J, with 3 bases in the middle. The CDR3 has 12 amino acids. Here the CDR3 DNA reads TGTGCCAGTAGTATAGTGGCAGATACGCAGTATTTT. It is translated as CASSIVADTQYF.

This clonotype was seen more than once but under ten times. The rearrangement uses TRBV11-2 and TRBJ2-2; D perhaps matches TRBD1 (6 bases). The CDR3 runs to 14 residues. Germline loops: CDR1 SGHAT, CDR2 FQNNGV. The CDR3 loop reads CANRATRHTGELFF. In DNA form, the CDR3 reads TGTGCAAACAGGGCTACTCGTCACACCGGGGAGCTGTTTTTT. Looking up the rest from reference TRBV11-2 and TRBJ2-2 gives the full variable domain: EAGVAQSPRYKIIEKRQSVAFWCNPISGHATLYWYQQILGQGPKLLIQFQNNGVVDDSQLPKDRFSAERLKGVDSTLKIQPAKLEDSAVYLCANRATRHTGELFFGEGSRLTVL.

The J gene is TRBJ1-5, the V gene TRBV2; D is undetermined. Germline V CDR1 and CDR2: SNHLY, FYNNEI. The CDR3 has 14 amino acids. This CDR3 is CARADSRGNQPQHF. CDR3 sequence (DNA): TGTGCTAGAGCAGATAGCCGGGGCAATCAGCCCCAGCATTTT.

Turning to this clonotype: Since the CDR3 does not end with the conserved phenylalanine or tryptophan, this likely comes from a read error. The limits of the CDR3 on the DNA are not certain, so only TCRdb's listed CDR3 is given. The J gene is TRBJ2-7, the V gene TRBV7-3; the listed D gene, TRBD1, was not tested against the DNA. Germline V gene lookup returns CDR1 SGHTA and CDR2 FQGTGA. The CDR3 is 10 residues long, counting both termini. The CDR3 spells CASSPGGANY.

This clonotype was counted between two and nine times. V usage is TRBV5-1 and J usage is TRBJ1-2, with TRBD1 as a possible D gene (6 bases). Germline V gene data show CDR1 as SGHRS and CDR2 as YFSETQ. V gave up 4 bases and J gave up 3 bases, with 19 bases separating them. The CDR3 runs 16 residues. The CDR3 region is CASSPDLGARDYGYTF. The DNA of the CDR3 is TGCGCCAGCAGCCCGGACCTGGGGGCCAGGGACTATGGCTACACCTTC. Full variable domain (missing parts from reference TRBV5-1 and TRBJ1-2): KAGVTQTPRYLIKTRGQQVTLSCSPISGHRSVSWYQQTPGQGLQFLFEYFSETQRNKGNFPGRFSGRQFSNSRSEMNVSTLELGDSALYLCASSPDLGARDYGYTFGSGTRLTVV.